This entry is about one T cell receptor (beta chain). Here immunoSEQ multiplex PCR was the method, and the copy in TCRdb shows in-frame clones only, minus some. Among more than 200,000 clones, roughly 91% were seen once, and the ten largest hold less than 8%. The CDR3 has 15 residues. V gave up 4 bases and J gave up 3 bases, with 13 bases separating them. The V gene's germline CDR1 is MNHGY and CDR2 SVAAGI. This entry belongs to a study of blood T cell repertoires in COVID-19. Recruitment covered about 26 US areas and drew participants whose ages spanned roughly 18 to 89 years. The chain uses TRBV6-9 and TRBJ1-5; TRBD1 might be the D (5 bases). Input material: PBMCs or T cells enriched from blood (not recorded which). The TCR comes from a man aged 30 to 45 in a cohort exposed to, infected with or recovered from COVID-19 (not recorded which). The CDR3 spells CASSFEGLYNQPQHF. CDR3 nucleotide sequence: TGTGCCAGCAGTTTTGAGGGACTTTACAATCAGCCCCAGCATTTT.